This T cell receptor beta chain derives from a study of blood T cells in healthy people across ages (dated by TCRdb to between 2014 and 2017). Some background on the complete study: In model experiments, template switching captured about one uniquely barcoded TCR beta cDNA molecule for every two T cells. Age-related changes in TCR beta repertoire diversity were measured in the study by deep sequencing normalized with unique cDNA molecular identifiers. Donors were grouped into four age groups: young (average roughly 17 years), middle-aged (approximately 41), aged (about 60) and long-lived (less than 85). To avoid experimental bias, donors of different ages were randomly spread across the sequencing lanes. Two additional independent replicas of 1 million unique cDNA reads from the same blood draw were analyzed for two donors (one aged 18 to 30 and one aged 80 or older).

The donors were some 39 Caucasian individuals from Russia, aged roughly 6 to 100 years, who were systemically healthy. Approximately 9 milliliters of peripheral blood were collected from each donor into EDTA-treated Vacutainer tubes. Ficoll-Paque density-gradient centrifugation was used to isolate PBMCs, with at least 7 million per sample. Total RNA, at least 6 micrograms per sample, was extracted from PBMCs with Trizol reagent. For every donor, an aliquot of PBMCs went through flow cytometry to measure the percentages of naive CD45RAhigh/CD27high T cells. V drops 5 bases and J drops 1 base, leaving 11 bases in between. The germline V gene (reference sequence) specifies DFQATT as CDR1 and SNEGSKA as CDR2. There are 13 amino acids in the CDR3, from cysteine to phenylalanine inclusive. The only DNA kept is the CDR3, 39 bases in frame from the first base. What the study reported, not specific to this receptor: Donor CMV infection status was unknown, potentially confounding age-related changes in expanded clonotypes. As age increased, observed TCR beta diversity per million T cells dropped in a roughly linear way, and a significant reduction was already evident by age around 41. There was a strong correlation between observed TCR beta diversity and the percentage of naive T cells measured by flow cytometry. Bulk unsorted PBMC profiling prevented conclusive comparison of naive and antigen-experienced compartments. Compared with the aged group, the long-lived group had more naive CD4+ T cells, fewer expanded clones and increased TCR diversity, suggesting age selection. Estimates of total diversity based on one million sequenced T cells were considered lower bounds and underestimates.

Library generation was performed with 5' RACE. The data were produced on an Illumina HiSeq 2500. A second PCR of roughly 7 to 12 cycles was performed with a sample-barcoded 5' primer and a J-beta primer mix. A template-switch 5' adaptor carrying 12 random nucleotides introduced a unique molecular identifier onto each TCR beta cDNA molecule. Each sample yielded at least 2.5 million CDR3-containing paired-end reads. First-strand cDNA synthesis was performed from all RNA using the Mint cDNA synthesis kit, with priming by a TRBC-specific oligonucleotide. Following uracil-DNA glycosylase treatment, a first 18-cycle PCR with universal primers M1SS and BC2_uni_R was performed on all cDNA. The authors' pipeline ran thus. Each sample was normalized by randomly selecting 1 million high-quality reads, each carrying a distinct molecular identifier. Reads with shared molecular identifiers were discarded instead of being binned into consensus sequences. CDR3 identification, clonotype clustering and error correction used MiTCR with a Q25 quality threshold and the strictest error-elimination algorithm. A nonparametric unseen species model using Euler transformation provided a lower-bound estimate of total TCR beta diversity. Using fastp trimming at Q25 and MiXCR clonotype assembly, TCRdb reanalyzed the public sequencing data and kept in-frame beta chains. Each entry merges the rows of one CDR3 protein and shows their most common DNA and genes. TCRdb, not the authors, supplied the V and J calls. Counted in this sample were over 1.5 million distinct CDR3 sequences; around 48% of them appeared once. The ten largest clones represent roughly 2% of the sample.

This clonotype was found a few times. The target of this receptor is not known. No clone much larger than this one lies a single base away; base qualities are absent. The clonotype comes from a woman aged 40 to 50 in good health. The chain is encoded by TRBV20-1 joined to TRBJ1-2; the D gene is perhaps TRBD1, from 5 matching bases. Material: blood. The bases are TGCAGTGCTTTCGAGGGGCTTAACTATGGCTACACCTTC. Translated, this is CSAFEGLNYGYTF.